This T cell receptor beta chain was sequenced during a study of T cell changes during pregnancy in multiple sclerosis. This CDR3 is 14 amino acids long. Germline lookup yields CDR1 SGHDT and CDR2 YYEEEE. Unmatched junction bases numbered 8, after V lost 7 bases and J lost 6 bases. Generated by immunoSEQ multiplex PCR, the TCRdb table keeps only in-frame clones and is missing some. The profile shows some 30,000 clones, about 91% of them singletons. The chain recombines TRBV5-6 with TRBJ2-7, with 12 bases aligning to TRBD2. The material was peripheral blood, obtained in the first trimester of pregnancy. The TCR was taken from a female donor in good health, enrolled as a control in a pregnancy study. The CDR3, as DNA: TGTGCCAGCTCACTGGGACTAGCGGGTGGCGAGCAGTACTTC. Translation gives CASSLGLAGGEQYF.